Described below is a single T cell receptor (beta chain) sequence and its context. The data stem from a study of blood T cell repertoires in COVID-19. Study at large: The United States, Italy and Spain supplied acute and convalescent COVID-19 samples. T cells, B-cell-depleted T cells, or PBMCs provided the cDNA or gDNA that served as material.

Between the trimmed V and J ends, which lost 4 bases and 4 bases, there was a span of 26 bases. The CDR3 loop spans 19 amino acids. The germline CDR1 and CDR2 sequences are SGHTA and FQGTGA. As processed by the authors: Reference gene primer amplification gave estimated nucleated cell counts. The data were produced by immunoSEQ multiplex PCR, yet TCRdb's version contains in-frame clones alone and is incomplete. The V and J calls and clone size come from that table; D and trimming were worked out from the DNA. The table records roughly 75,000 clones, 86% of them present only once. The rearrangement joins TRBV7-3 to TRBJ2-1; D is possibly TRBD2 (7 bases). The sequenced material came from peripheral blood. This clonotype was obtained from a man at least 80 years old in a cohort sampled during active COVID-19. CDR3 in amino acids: CASSSIPGGLYSPYNEQFF. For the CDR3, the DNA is TGTGCCAGCAGCTCTATTCCGGGGGGCCTCTATTCTCCTTACAATGAGCAGTTCTTC.